What follows describes a single TCR beta chain. Its antigen is unidentified. The data belong to a study of T cell responses to AZD1222 COVID-19 vaccine. Study-level results: After the peak T cell response, and only then, were repertoires sampled.

The method was immunoSEQ multiplex PCR; TCRdb's version includes in-frame clones alone and lacks a portion of them. The sample lists 120,000 to 150,000 clones; more than 85% were seen once. With 6 bases removed from V and 6 bases from J, the gap between germline ends came to 18 bases. Germline values: CDR1 MNHEY, CDR2 SVGEGT. This CDR3 is 14 amino acids long. V is TRBV6-2 or TRBV6-3 and J is TRBJ2-7; tentatively, D is TRBD1 (5 bases). The sequence was obtained from an adult in good health. Sequencing used peripheral blood, obtained on day 0 of AZD1222 vaccination. The CDR3 sequence: CASSDGLGVAEQYF. CDR3 nucleotides: TGTGCCAGCAGCGACGGCCTAGGGGTTGCCGAGCAGTACTTC.